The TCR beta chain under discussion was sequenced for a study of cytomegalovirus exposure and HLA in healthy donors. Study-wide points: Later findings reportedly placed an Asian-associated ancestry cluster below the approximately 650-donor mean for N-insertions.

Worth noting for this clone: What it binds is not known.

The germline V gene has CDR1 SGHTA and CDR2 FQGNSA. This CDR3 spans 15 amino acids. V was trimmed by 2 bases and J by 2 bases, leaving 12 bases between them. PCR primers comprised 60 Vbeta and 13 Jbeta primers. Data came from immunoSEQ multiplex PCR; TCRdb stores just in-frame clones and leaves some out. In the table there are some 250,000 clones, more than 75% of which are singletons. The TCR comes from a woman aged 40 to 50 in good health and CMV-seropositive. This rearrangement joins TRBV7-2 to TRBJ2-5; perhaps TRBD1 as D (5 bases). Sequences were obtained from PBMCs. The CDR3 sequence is CASSLYRAGQETQYF. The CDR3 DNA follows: TGTGCCAGCAGCTTATATCGGGCAGGGCAAGAGACCCAGTACTTC.